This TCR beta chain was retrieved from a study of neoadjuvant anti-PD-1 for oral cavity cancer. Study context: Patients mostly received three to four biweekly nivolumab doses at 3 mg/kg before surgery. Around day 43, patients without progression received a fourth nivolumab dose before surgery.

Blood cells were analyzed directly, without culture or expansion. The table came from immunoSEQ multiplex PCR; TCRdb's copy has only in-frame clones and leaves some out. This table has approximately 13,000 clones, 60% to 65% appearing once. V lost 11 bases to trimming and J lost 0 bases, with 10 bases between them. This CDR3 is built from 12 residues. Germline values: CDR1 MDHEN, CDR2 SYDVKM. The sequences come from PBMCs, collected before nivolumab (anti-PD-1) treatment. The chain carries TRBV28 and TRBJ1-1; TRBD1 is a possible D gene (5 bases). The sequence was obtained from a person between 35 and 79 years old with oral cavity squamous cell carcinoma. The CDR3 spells CAGGGLNTEAFF. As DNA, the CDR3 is TGTGCCGGGGGGGGTTTGAACACTGAAGCTTTCTTT.